This TCR beta chain emerged from a study of regulatory T cells in long-lasting Graves disease (dated by TCRdb to 2020 to 2023). For context, the study as a whole: In the newly diagnosed Graves' disease group, patients had been taking antithyroid drugs for less than 3 months. This study used TCR sequencing and RNA sequencing of peripheral blood to compare persistent Graves' disease patients against newly diagnosed Graves' disease patients. The study was conducted in China and was registered as a clinical trial. A total of around 35 samples underwent TCR sequencing: around 13 from persistent and roughly 20 from newly diagnosed Graves' disease patients. Points the paper makes about the study in general: Only the TCR beta chain was sequenced and analyzed. The authors acknowledged the small sample size as a limitation that may reduce accuracy. Peripheral blood alone was examined, since thyroid tissue, which constituted the primary lesion, could not be accessed. Lower TCR Shannon entropy and fewer highly expanded clones were observed in persistent Graves' disease patients than in newly diagnosed patients, which suggested clonal expansion. A larger number of public clonotypes was shared among persistent patients (2,741) than among newly diagnosed patients (around 890).

Library preparation was by multiplex PCR. Sequencing relied on an Illumina HiSeq 4000. iRepertoire HTBI primers and Arm-PCR amplification of CDR3 regions were used to construct TCR beta libraries. Before sequencing, the PCR products went through gel purification. The authors' pipeline ran thus. Gene usage analysis of CDR3 amino acid clonotypes used the approximately 62 TRBV and more than 13 TRBJ segments found across samples. COPE and FqMerger were used to merge the filtered high-quality paired reads into contigs. Contigs were aligned with BLAST to IMGT TRBV, TRBD and TRBJ reference genes, and CDR3 was defined per IMGT. Any clonotype with a frequency above 0.1% was classified as a highly expanded clone. Shannon entropy served as the measure of repertoire diversity, while the Gini coefficient captured V-J evenness. Public clonotypes were defined as clonotypes shared by more than one individual. TCRdb passed the public sequencing reads through fastp at Q25 and MiXCR, retaining productive beta sequences. Each record represents a unique CDR3 protein, reported with the most common genes and DNA among its rows. The V and J calls here are based on TCRdb, not the publication. This sample is represented by around 420,000 distinct CDR3 sequences; over 12% of them were singletons. About 8.2% of the sample goes to the ten largest clones.

The time point label corresponds to: newly diagnosed GD, antithyroid drugs for less than 3 months. For both TCR sequencing and RNA sequencing, RNA was extracted from PBMCs using TRIzol. Graves' disease was diagnosed according to American Thyroid Association guidelines. Recruitment of patients was carried out at an endocrinology department in Xi'an, China. From each patient, nine milliliters of peripheral blood was collected into an EDTA anticoagulant tube. PBMCs were isolated by Ficoll Paque Plus density gradient separation without further T cell sorting. An Agilent 2100 Bioanalyzer and agarose gel were used to assess RNA quality, and a NanoDrop 2000 was used to measure RNA concentration. On this clonotype itself: The specificity of this receptor is unknown. Qualities for individual bases were not recorded, and no much larger clone is one base off.

This same sample was also taken into another study, of T cells in Graves' hyperthyroidism and ophthalmopathy. The second paper further reports: Stable Graves' hyperthyroidism was defined as no progression to ophthalmopathy during 18 months of follow-up. Hyperthyroidism patients were newly diagnosed, with disease duration under 2 months, and aged 18 to 65 years. Exclusion was applied to patients with uncontrolled infections, other autoimmune diseases, pregnancy or lactation. Clinical symptoms, serum thyroxine and TRAb, thyroid ultrasound, and orbital computed tomography formed the basis for the diagnoses. The TCR CDR3 was subjected to a first round of RT-PCR using the HTBI primer set and the Qiagen OneStep RT-PCR kit. Most expanded thyroid clonotypes (frequency above 0.001) were also found in blood, which suggests that blood repertoires may mirror thyroid immune responses. In cross-validation, a model built on a 13 V-J signature told ophthalmopathy apart from stable hyperthyroidism with less than 90% sensitivity and about 81% specificity, and in testing the same model reached 80%/75%. In validation, progression to ophthalmopathy was predicted by the model with 55% to 71% sensitivity and approximately 78% specificity, a median of approximately 7.1 months before onset. TCR V-J signatures able to tell the groups apart were searched for in a discovery cohort of 90 to 100 patients, of whom 43 had Graves' ophthalmopathy and roughly 59 had stable Graves' hyperthyroidism. Prospective prediction of ophthalmopathy was tested in an independent validation cohort of some 19 hyperthyroidism patients and some 17 patients who later progressed to ophthalmopathy. The roughly 100 discovery patients were randomly divided into training and test sets at a 7:3 ratio. Thyroid tissue and blood T-cell repertoires from six Graves' hyperthyroidism patients were also compared in the study. Once sampling was done, hyperthyroidism patients were given methimazole at a starting dose of 30 mg daily, whereas ophthalmopathy patients were given high-dose intravenous methylprednisolone. Libraries were constructed in a second round of multiplex PCR, after which size selection and purification were carried out. The libraries were sequenced on an Illumina HiSeq2000 using paired-end 100 bp reads. Raw data were processed with SOAPnuke, discarding reads with adapters, uncalled bases, mean Phred below 15, or no exact constant-primer or identifier match. High-quality paired reads were merged with COPE v1.2.5, and unique nucleotide sequences were defined as clonotypes. Clonotypes were aligned to IMGT TRBV, TRBD and TRBJ reference segments using MiTCR v1.1. Analysis was restricted to V-J combinations with a frequency above 0.0001, which covered 99% to 99.2% of repertoires. A TCS score was defined as the ratio of F50 (clonal expansion) to E x V (chaos), with BLOSUM62-based TCRdist applied between CDR3 peptides within each V-J. Welch's t-statistics and random forest reduced fewer than 600 V-J features to about 12, which were used in a naive Bayes classifier (R e1071). No statistical method was used to fix the sample size in advance, and group allocation was not hidden from the investigators. TCR Vbeta CDR3 sequencing of some 140 peripheral blood samples (under 45 ophthalmopathy, about 75 hyperthyroidism and approximately 17 progressor patients) is reported in the paper.

The sample here was peripheral blood mononuclear cells (PBMCs), taken at new diagnosis, from a patient treated with antithyroid drugs. The origin of this receptor is a woman between 40 and 50 years old with Graves disease. Donor details come from another sample of the same person, matched by shared clones.

The encoded CDR3 is CASRLRGGYEQYF. The nucleotide sequence is TGTGCCAGCAGGTTAAGGGGGGGCTACGAGCAGTACTTC. In this chain, TRBV5-4 is recombined with TRBJ2-7; TRBD2 is possibly the D segment (7 matching bases). The CDR3 runs 13 amino acids, cysteine and phenylalanine included. Just the 39-base CDR3 DNA is kept, in frame starting at base 1. Sequences SGHNT (CDR1) and YYREEE (CDR2) are obtained from the germline V gene (reference sequence). V was cut back by 5 bases and J by 3 bases, leaving a gap of 12 bases between them.